These 27 T cell receptor beta chains came from one sample sequenced in a study of response to subunit inactivated influenza vaccine (dated by TCRdb to 2016 to 2018). The library came from RT-PCR. Reads for this sample came from an Illumina HiSeq 2500. TCRdb redid the processing of the public reads, applying fastp at Q25 and MiXCR, and retained in-frame beta chains. Here each entry gathers all rows of one CDR3 protein and keeps the most common genes and DNA. The sample table lists 450,000 to 700,000 distinct CDR3 sequences, around 13% of them with a count of one. Of the sample, approximately 12% falls within the top ten clones. The sequences come from PBMCs from blood, collected approximately 12 days after vaccination. The receptors here all came from a man in his fifties or sixties who received an inactivated influenza vaccine. Donor details come from another sample of the same person, matched by shared clones.

This clonotype occurred a few times. This chain joins TRBV29-1 and TRBJ2-6, with 10 bases lining up with TRBD1. The junction had 0 bases not matched to a gene; V was cut back by 4 bases and J by 0 bases. Germline CDR1 SQVTM, CDR2 ANQGSEA. The CDR3 totals 15 residues. CDR3 DNA sequence: TGCAGCGTTGGACAGGGGGCCTCTGGGGCCAACGTCCTGACTTTC. It encodes CSVGQGASGANVLTF.

The V gene is TRBV2, the J gene TRBJ2-4; 13 nucleotides match TRBD2. The CDR3 loop spans 18 amino acids. Germline trimming cut 11 bases from V and 0 bases from J; bases unmatched to any gene: 13. Germline V gene data show CDR1 as SNHLY and CDR2 as FYNNEI. CDR3 loop: CAFCSPTSGRVAKNIQYF. CDR3 DNA: TGTGCCTTCTGTTCTCCAACTAGCGGGAGGGTAGCCAAAAACATTCAGTACTTC. The complete variable domain, with remaining parts taken from reference TRBV2 and TRBJ2-4, reads EPEVTQTPSHQVTQMGQEVILRCVPISNHLYFYWYRQILGQKVEFLVSFYNNEISEKSEIFDDQFSVERPDGSNFTLKIRSTKLEDSAMYFCAFCSPTSGRVAKNIQYFGAGTRLSVL.

This sequence joins TRBV29-1 and TRBJ2-7, with a weak D call TRBD2 (6 bases). The ends were cut back, 0 bases at V and 6 bases at J, with 12 bases in the middle. This CDR3 region has 13 residues. Germline values: CDR1 SQVTM, CDR2 ANQGSEA. The CDR3 is CSVEESWGGEQYF. In nucleotides, the CDR3 is TGCAGCGTTGAAGAATCTTGGGGAGGCGAGCAGTACTTC.

The rearrangement joins TRBV6-2 or TRBV6-3 to TRBJ1-2, with D uncertain. Trimming cost V 5 bases and J 4 bases, with 8 bases left between them. The germline V gene has CDR1 MNHEY and CDR2 SVGEGT. The CDR3 has 12 residues. The CDR3 protein is CASSNTLYGYTF. DNA for the CDR3: TGTGCCAGCAGTAATACCCTCTATGGCTACACCTTC.

This clonotype was recorded many times. The CDR3 loop is CASNIGPGELFF. The CDR3 DNA reads TGTGCCAGCAATATCGGACCAGGGGAGCTGTTTTTT. V gene TRBV6-2 or TRBV6-3 combines with J gene TRBJ2-2; no clear D gene. This CDR3 region has 12 residues. Trimming cost V 7 bases and J 8 bases, with 11 bases left between them. The germline V gene has CDR1 MNHEY and CDR2 SVGEGT.

Only a few counts were recorded for this clonotype. This CDR3 reads CATSQTGTGFEEQYF. The DNA for the CDR3 is TGTGCCACCAGCCAGACCGGGACCGGGTTTGAGGAGCAGTACTTC. This chain links TRBV15 with TRBJ2-7; perhaps D is TRBD1 or TRBD2 (5 bases each). Germline V gene data show CDR1 as LNHNV and CDR2 as YYDKDF (reference sequence). The CDR3 is 15 amino acids. The ends were cut back, 5 bases at V and 7 bases at J, with 21 bases in the middle.

This clonotype was counted between two and nine times. J is TRBJ2-3 and V is TRBV5-1, with TRBD2 matching 9 bases. The ends lost 4 bases at V and 5 bases at J; junction bases unmatched: 14. The CDR3 consists of 17 residues. The germline V gene encodes CDR1 SGHRS and CDR2 YFSETQ. DNA of the CDR3: TGCGCCAGCAGCCCTCCAACAGGCGGGGGGGCATTAGATACGCAGTATTTT. It codes for CASSPPTGGGALDTQYF.

The V gene is TRBV10-3, the J gene TRBJ2-1; 12 bases map to TRBD2. Trimming cost V 1 base and J 8 bases; bases outside gene matches: 12. The CDR3 covers 18 residues. Germline CDR1 reads ENHRY; CDR2 reads SYGVKD. This CDR3 is CAISEYFQTSGRTHEQFF. In DNA, the CDR3 is TGTGCCATCAGTGAGTATTTCCAGACTAGCGGGAGAACCCATGAGCAGTTCTTC.

This clonotype has just a few counts. This rearrangement joins TRBV7-9 to TRBJ2-1; TRBD2 matches at 11 bases. The CDR3 covers 15 residues. The germline gives CDR1 SEHNR, CDR2 FQNEAQ (reference sequence). With 5 bases clipped from V and 7 bases from J, the junction kept 7 bases outside the gene matches. The CDR3 sequence: CASSPLAGVDNEQFF. As DNA, the CDR3 is TGTGCCAGCAGCCCACTAGCGGGAGTTGATAATGAGCAGTTCTTC.

This clonotype showed up just a few times. V is TRBV7-8 and J is TRBJ2-5; 11 positions match TRBD2. Per germline, CDR1 SGHVS and CDR2 FQNEAQ. There are 14 residues in the CDR3. The V segment lost 5 bases and the J segment 3 bases; nucleotides outside the gene matches: 2. The CDR3 loop reads CASSILAGEETQYF. CDR3 nucleotides: TGTGCCAGCAGCATACTAGCGGGAGAAGAGACCCAGTACTTC.

This clonotype was recorded at least ten times. The V gene is TRBV5-1, the J gene TRBJ1-1; 8 nucleotides agree with TRBD1. CDR1 SGHRS and CDR2 YFSETQ come from the germline V gene. The CDR3 has 14 amino acids. V lost 4 bases to trimming and J lost 5 bases; unmatched junction nucleotides: 7. The CDR3 bases are TGCGCCAGCAGCACCGACAGGGGCGGGACTGAAGCTTTCTTT. The encoded protein is CASSTDRGGTEAFF.

The chain is built from TRBV29-1 and TRBJ2-1; either TRBD1 or TRBD2 may fit D (8 bases each). CDR1 SQVTM and CDR2 ANQGSEA come from the germline V gene. With 7 bases removed from V and 5 bases from J, the gap between germline ends came to 18 bases. The CDR3 contains 14 residues. This chain's CDR3 is CSARGGQEDNEQFF. DNA for the CDR3: TGCAGCGCCCGGGGGGGACAGGAGGACAATGAGCAGTTCTTC.

This clonotype appeared many times. This chain links TRBV12-3 or TRBV12-4 with TRBJ2-1, with 9 nucleotides matching TRBD2. V lost 5 bases, J lost 2 bases, and 4 bases stayed unmatched. The CDR3 totals 15 residues. CDR3 DNA sequence: TGTGCCAGCAGTCTCTTAGCGGGGGCCTACAATGAGCAGTTCTTC. This encodes CASSLLAGAYNEQFF.

This clonotype was picked up a small number of times. The chain is built from TRBV12-3 or TRBV12-4 and TRBJ2-5, with 9 bases identical to TRBD1. The V and J ends lost 5 bases and 2 bases, in that order; junction bases with no gene match: 6. The CDR3 length is 15 residues. The CDR3 DNA reads as TGTGCCAGCAGTCCGACAGGGGGATTGCAAGAGACCCAGTACTTC. Residues: CASSPTGGLQETQYF.

The sample holds a few counts of this clonotype. The chain has TRBV6-2 or TRBV6-3 and TRBJ2-7; 12 nucleotides agree with TRBD2. The CDR3 has 16 residues. Germline values: CDR1 MNHEY, CDR2 SVGEGT. The V and J ends lost 4 bases and 0 bases, in that order; junction bases with no gene match: 4. CDR3 loop: CASSFPGLAGSYEQYF. DNA for the CDR3: TGTGCCAGCAGTTTCCCGGGACTAGCGGGCTCCTACGAGCAGTACTTC.

This clonotype has just a few counts. CDR3 nucleotides: TGTGCCAGCAGCACGACAGGGGGCTGGGGTGAAGCTTTCTTT. It encodes CASSTTGGWGEAFF. The chain links TRBV6-2 or TRBV6-3 to TRBJ1-1, with TRBD1 identical over 10 bases. Germline values: CDR1 MNHEY, CDR2 SVGEGT. Losses at the gene ends were 6 bases for V and 7 bases for J; bases not matched to a gene: 8. This CDR3 is 14 amino acids long.

This chain uses TRBV4-1 with TRBJ1-1; D is ambiguous. The V gene's germline CDR1 is MGHRA and CDR2 YSYEKL. Trimming stripped 3 bases from V and 0 bases from J, with 14 bases between. This CDR3 is 16 amino acids long. The CDR3 reads CASSHPSVGMNTEAFF. The CDR3 coding sequence is TGCGCCAGCAGCCACCCTAGTGTGGGAATGAACACTGAAGCTTTCTTT.

This clonotype was detected a few times. The genes are TRBV29-1 and TRBJ2-7; D gene ambiguous. The CDR3 loop spans 11 amino acids. V was trimmed by 5 bases and J by 2 bases, leaving 7 bases between them. Germline V lookup: CDR1 SQVTM, CDR2 ANQGSEA. CDR3 nucleotide sequence: TGCAGCGTTACGTTGGCCTACGAGCAGTACTTC. This translates into CSVTLAYEQYF.

A few counts support this clonotype. This could be a read error, since a much larger clone is one nucleotide away. This chain uses TRBV5-1 with TRBJ1-5; tentative D call: TRBD1 (5 bases). Trimming removed 0 bases at V and 5 bases at J, with 6 bases between. Germline loops: CDR1 SGHRS, CDR2 YFSETQ. The CDR3 spans 13 residues. This CDR3 reads CASSLEGYQPQHF. DNA for the CDR3: TGCGCCAGCAGCTTGGAGGGGTATCAGCCCCAGCATTTT.

This clonotype has a count of ten or more. The chain employs TRBV12-3 or TRBV12-4 and TRBJ2-1; D possibly corresponds to TRBD1 (6 bases). V lost 6 bases to trimming and J lost 0 bases, with 12 bases between them. CDR3 length equals 15 residues. The CDR3 spells CASRTQGSSYNEQFF. As DNA, the CDR3 is TGTGCCAGCAGGACCCAGGGGTCCTCCTACAATGAGCAGTTCTTC.

The chain uses TRBV7-9 and TRBJ2-5; D is possibly TRBD1 or TRBD2 (5 bases each). Germline V CDR1 and CDR2: SEHNR, FQNEAQ (reference sequence). Trimming pared 5 bases from V and 5 bases from J, leaving 21 bases between. The CDR3 covers 16 residues. This chain's CDR3 is CASSMWYPEGPETQYF. The CDR3 DNA reads as TGTGCCAGCAGCATGTGGTACCCCGAGGGGCCTGAGACCCAGTACTTC.

This clonotype was observed a few times. The chain links TRBV27 to TRBJ2-1, with 7 positions matching TRBD2. The CDR3 sequence is 15 residues long. Per germline, CDR1 MNHEY and CDR2 SMNVEV (reference sequence). Trimming cost V 7 bases and J 4 bases; bases outside gene matches: 10. The CDR3 DNA follows: TGTGCCAGCACCATCGGACTAGGCGGGTACAATGAGCAGTTCTTC. It is translated as CASTIGLGGYNEQFF.

The rearrangement uses TRBV5-1 and TRBJ2-3, with 7 positions matching TRBD1. Per the germline V gene, CDR1 is SGHRS and CDR2 is YFSETQ. This CDR3 spans 15 amino acids. The ends lost 4 bases at V and 6 bases at J; junction bases unmatched: 11. DNA for the CDR3: TGCGCCAGCAGCACGGGACAGAACATCCCCGATACGCAGTATTTT. Amino acids: CASSTGQNIPDTQYF.

In this sample, this clonotype turned up a few times. CDR3 nucleotides: TGCGCCAGCAGCCCCGGACGGGGCGAAAAACTGTTTTTT. It translates to CASSPGRGEKLFF. J is TRBJ1-4 and V is TRBV5-1; tentative D call: TRBD1 (5 bases). The length of the CDR3 is 13 residues. The V gene lost 4 bases and the J gene lost 8 bases, with 12 bases spanning the gap. Germline V CDR1 and CDR2: SGHRS, YFSETQ.

The V and J genes are TRBV20-1 and TRBJ2-1; TRBD2 matches 11 bases. V trimming: 3 bases; J trimming: 1 base; junction bases outside the gene matches: 5. The CDR3 runs 16 residues. Germline values: CDR1 DFQATT, CDR2 SNEGSKA (reference sequence). The CDR3 coding sequence is TGCAGTGCTAGCGGGACTAGCGGTGGATCCTACAATGAGCAGTTCTTC. Protein product: CSASGTSGGSYNEQFF.

This clonotype was counted between two and nine times. The chain recombines TRBV29-1 with TRBJ1-1; TRBD1 is a possible D gene (5 bases). This CDR3 contains 17 residues. Germline-derived CDR1 and CDR2 are SQVTM and ANQGSEA. V lost 0 bases to trimming and J lost 0 bases, with 17 bases between them. The CDR3 DNA reads TGCAGCGTTGAAGAAGCCTATCAGGGCCTCATGAACACTGAAGCTTTCTTT. Its protein is CSVEEAYQGLMNTEAFF.

This clonotype was found many times. The rearrangement links TRBV12-3 or TRBV12-4 to TRBJ1-1; D not certain. Trimming removed 3 bases at V and 0 bases at J, with 8 bases between. The CDR3 sequence is 14 residues long. The CDR3, as DNA: TGTGCCAGCAGTTTCGCAGGATTGAACACTGAAGCTTTCTTT. It is translated as CASSFAGLNTEAFF.